This is a list of T cell receptor beta chains from one sample in a study of human T cells and chemical hapten exposure. TCRdb re-derived calls from the RACE reads in MiXCR, one entry per CDR3 protein. The sample carries around 80,000 distinct CDR3 sequences, about 9% recorded once. Specimen: whole blood. These receptors were taken from a male donor in good health. Some clones in this sample may be carry-over from other donors' samples. The CDR3 runs from the conserved cysteine through the conserved F or W. A D gene is named only where the DNA matches it firmly. Clone size is given for some rows only: seen once, a few or many times, or a class if the clone is expanded.

V gene,clone size,J gene,D gene,CDR3 DNA,CDR3 protein
TRBV12-3/TRBV12-4,few,TRBJ2-7,.,TGTGCCAGCAGTTCCCCAGAGGGGGACACGGGGTACGAGCAGTACTTC,CASSSPEGDTGYEQYF
TRBV20-1,many,TRBJ2-4,TRBD1,TGCAGTGCGGCGAACAGGGGTGCCAAAAACATTCAGTACTTC,CSAANRGAKNIQYF
TRBV11-2,.,TRBJ2-1,.,TGTGCCAGCAGCTTTGGGAGCGGCAGCTCCTACAATGAGCAGTTCTTC,CASSFGSGSSYNEQFF
TRBV20-1,many,TRBJ2-3,TRBD2,TGCAGTGCTAGCTCCGCGGGAGTTTCTTCAGATACGCAGTATTTT,CSASSAGVSSDTQYF
TRBV29-1,many,TRBJ2-5,.,TGCAGCGTTGAAGGACTAGAGACCCAGTACTTC,CSVEGLETQYF
TRBV3-1,few,TRBJ2-1,.,TGTGCCAGCAGCCAAGGGTATCCGGAGCAGTTCTTC,CASSQGYPEQFF
TRBV5-1,.,TRBJ2-7,TRBD1,TGCGCCAGCCACCGGGACAGGGGGCACGAGCAGTACTTC,CASHRDRGHEQYF
TRBV29-1,.,TRBJ1-1,.,TGCAGCGTTGACAGCTTGAACACTGAAGCTTTCTTT,CSVDSLNTEAFF
TRBV2,few,TRBJ2-1,.,TGTGCCAGCAGTCACAGGAGAAACCCCTACAATGAGCAGTTCTTC,CASSHRRNPYNEQFF
TRBV7-2,.,TRBJ2-3,.,TGTGCCAGCAGCTGGCTCCAGGGATCAACCGTCACTGCAGATACGCAGTATTTT,CASSWLQGSTVTADTQYF
TRBV12-3/TRBV12-4,few,TRBJ2-7,.,TGTGCCAGCAGTTTAGTCCAGAGAGGTGAGCAGTACTTC,CASSLVQRGEQYF
TRBV12-3/TRBV12-4,.,TRBJ1-5,.,TGTGCCAGCAGTCGGGGGGGGACCAATCAGCCCCAGCATTTT,CASSRGGTNQPQHF
TRBV2,.,TRBJ2-1,.,TGTGCCAGCAGGGGGTACGGCCGGAAGGCGGCAAATGAGCAGTTCTTC,CASRGYGRKAANEQFF
TRBV10-2,.,TRBJ2-1,.,TGCGCCAGCAGTGAAGAAGAGGGTGAGCAGTTCTTC,CASSEEEGEQFF
TRBV28,.,TRBJ2-4,.,TGTGCCAGCAGACCCCTGGGTTATAGAGAAAACATTCAGTACTTC,CASRPLGYRENIQYF
TRBV27,many,TRBJ2-1,TRBD2,TGTGCCAGCAGCTTGACTAGCAGTCACAATGAGCAGTTCTTC,CASSLTSSHNEQFF
TRBV11-2,.,TRBJ1-1,.,TGTGCCAGCAGCTTAGCGGTGTCCGGGGCTGAAGCTTTCTTT,CASSLAVSGAEAFF
TRBV6-2/TRBV6-3,few,TRBJ1-5,TRBD1,TGTGCCAGCAGGGGACAGTGGAAGGGGAGCAATCAGCCCCAGCATTTT,CASRGQWKGSNQPQHF
TRBV12-3/TRBV12-4,many,TRBJ1-1,.,TGTGCCAGCACCATTGGTCTCACTGAAGCTTTCTTT,CASTIGLTEAFF
TRBV5-1,few,TRBJ1-1,.,TGCGCCAGCAGCTTCCAGGGGCAGAACACTGAAGCTTTCTTT,CASSFQGQNTEAFF
TRBV29-1,many,TRBJ2-1,.,TGCAGCGTTAGTAGTGGGAGCCGCTACAATGAGCAGTTCTTC,CSVSSGSRYNEQFF
TRBV11-2,.,TRBJ2-3,TRBD2,TGTGCCAGCAGTTCTCTAGCGGTAATCACAGATACGCAGTATTTT,CASSSLAVITDTQYF
TRBV27,few,TRBJ1-4,.,TGTGCCAGCAAGAGCACTAGATGGGTTAATGAAAAACTGTTTTTT,CASKSTRWVNEKLFF
TRBV7-6,few,TRBJ1-5,TRBD1,TGTGCCAGCAGCTTACAGGGGGAACGCAATCAGCCCCAGCATTTT,CASSLQGERNQPQHF
TRBV7-9,.,TRBJ1-1,.,TGTGCCAGCAACTTTTCCCCGGGGGTTACGGCCACTGAAGCTTTCTTT,CASNFSPGVTATEAFF
TRBV3-1,few,TRBJ1-5,.,TGTGCCAGCAGCCACAACATAGGCAATCAGCCCCAGCATTTT,CASSHNIGNQPQHF
TRBV13,many,TRBJ1-2,.,TGTGCCAGCTCGAGGGGGAACTATGGCTACACCTTC,CASSRGNYGYTF